One and the same sample provided the 2 T cell receptor beta chains below, sequenced in a study of radiation and T cells in renal cell carcinoma. Time point indicated: baseline pretreatment blood. Sample treatment: 15 Gy SBRT to primary tumor, nephrectomy 4 weeks later. Only in-frame clones appear in the TCRdb table, and some are missing; sequencing was by immunoSEQ multiplex PCR. Of 95,000 or so clones listed, roughly 90% are singletons. Sequenced here: blood, sampled from a patient whose treatment included radiotherapy and nephrectomy. The receptors originated from a man in his fifties with renal cell carcinoma.

This chain links TRBV7-2 with TRBJ2-1; tentatively, D is TRBD1 (5 bases). V was pared by 6 bases and J by 7 bases, with 13 bases between. The CDR3 totals 13 residues. From germline, CDR1 is SGHTA and CDR2 FQGNSA. CDR3 sequence (DNA): TGTGCCAGCAGTCGAGGTGCAGGGAATGAGCAGTTCTTC. Translated, it gives CASSRGAGNEQFF. Full variable domain (outside the CDR3, taken from reference TRBV7-2 and TRBJ2-1): GAGVSQSPSNKVTEKGKDVELRCDPISGHTALYWYRQSLGQGLEFLIYFQGNSAPDKSGLPSDRFSAERTGGSVSTLTIQRTQQEDSAVYLCASSRGAGNEQFFGPGTRLTVL.

This clone was counted a single time. V gene TRBV6-1 combines with J gene TRBJ2-3, with 9 bases matching TRBD2. Germline CDR1 is MNHNS and CDR2 is SASEGT. The V gene end was trimmed by 7 bases and the J gene end by 5 bases; junction bases not matched to a gene: 7. The CDR3 extends over 14 amino acids. DNA for the CDR3: TGTGCCAGCACGGTAGCGGGAGTTGGAGATACGCAGTATTTT. This sequence encodes CASTVAGVGDTQYF.